Sequencing of this TCR beta chain was carried out in a study of shared clonotypes between healthy human individuals. At deep level, the assay was performed. The method was immunoSEQ multiplex PCR; TCRdb's version includes in-frame clones alone and lacks a portion of them. This sample has about 1.5 million clones, with 95% to 99% found just once. A word on this clone: The same CDR3 also results from other DNA sequences found in this sample.

Germline assignment: CDR1 MNHNS and CDR2 SASEGT. The CDR3 is 14 amino acids. The V gene end was trimmed by 7 bases and the J gene end by 0 bases; junction bases not matched to a gene: 6. Material for sequencing was naive CD4+ T cells sorted from blood. Subset reported: CD45RA+ positively selected. The J gene is TRBJ2-7, the V gene TRBV6-1; 7 bases are a match to TRBD1. The receptor was derived from a man aged 25 to 40 in good health. The CDR3: CASTTGTVSYEQYF. As DNA, the CDR3 is TGTGCCAGCACTACCGGGACAGTCTCCTACGAGCAGTACTTC.